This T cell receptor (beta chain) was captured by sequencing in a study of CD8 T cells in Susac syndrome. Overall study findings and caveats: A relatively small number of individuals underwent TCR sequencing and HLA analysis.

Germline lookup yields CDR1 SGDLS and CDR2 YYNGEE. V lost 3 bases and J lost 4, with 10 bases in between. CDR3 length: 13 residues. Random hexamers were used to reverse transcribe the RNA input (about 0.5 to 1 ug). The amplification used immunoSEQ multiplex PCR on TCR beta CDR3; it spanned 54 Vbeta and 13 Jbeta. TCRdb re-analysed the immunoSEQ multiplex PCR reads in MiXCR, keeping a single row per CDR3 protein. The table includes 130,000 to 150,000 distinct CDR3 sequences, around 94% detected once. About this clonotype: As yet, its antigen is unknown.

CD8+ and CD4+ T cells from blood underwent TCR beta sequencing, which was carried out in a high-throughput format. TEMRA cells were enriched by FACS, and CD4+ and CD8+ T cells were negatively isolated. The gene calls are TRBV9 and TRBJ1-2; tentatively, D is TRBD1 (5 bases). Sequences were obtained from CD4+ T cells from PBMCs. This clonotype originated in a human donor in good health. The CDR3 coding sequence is TGTGCCAGCAGCGCTTCAGGGTTCTATGGCTACACCTTC. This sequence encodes CASSASGFYGYTF.